This T cell receptor beta chain derives from a study of blood T cell repertoires in COVID-19. Background on the study: Specimens from acute and convalescent COVID-19 originated in the United States, Italy and Spain. The analysed material was cDNA or gDNA that came from T cells, B-cell-depleted T cells, or PBMCs.

Germline values: CDR1 LGHDT, CDR2 YNNKEL (reference sequence). The CDR3 runs 17 residues. V lost 3 bases and J lost 2, with 14 bases in between. Authors' methods: Nucleated cell number was recorded as an estimate derived from reference gene primer amplification. Sequenced by immunoSEQ multiplex PCR; TCRdb stores in-frame clones only, minus some. The DNA was the basis for D and trimming; V, J and clone size are from that table. The sample has 150,000 to 200,000 clones; 89% are singletons. This clonotype was obtained from a young man who had recovered from COVID-19. Material: peripheral blood. V gene TRBV3-1 (or the pseudogene TRBV3-2) combines with J gene TRBJ2-6; possible D gene TRBD1, 5 bases. CDR3 nucleotides: TGTGCCAGCAGCCAGGCTAAGACAGTCCCTGGGGCCAACGTCCTGACTTTC. Amino acids: CASSQAKTVPGANVLTF.